The present entry profiles one T cell receptor (beta chain) with its context. The record originates from a study of control samples from healthy donors and cancer patients. Measured with immunoSEQ multiplex PCR; TCRdb has only the in-frame clones, and not every one. The profile covers roughly 93,000 clones, with approximately 91% appearing a single time and 8.5% to 10% taken by the ten largest. In germline, CDR1 is ENHRY, CDR2 SYGVKD. Trimming took 4 bases from V and 4 from J, leaving 13 bases between them. This CDR3 contains 14 residues. The rearrangement uses TRBV10-3 and TRBJ1-2; D is ambiguous. Sample: PBMCs. This clonotype was obtained from a woman aged 50 to 60 with colorectal cancer. The CDR3: CAISGGPGSYGYTF. CDR3 bases: TGTGCCATCAGTGGAGGTCCGGGGAGCTATGGCTACACCTTC.